The sequence of this TCR beta chain was determined in a study of vaccination and CD4 T cells after COVID-19. Study as a whole: Overlapping spike pools from SARS-CoV-2 and HCoV-NL63, HCoV-OC43 and HCoV-229E served as culture stimuli.

This clonotype was counted a few times. Its antigen is undetermined. The study sequenced cultured CD4+ T cell DNA using the Oncomine TCR Beta short-read assay. Each CDR3 protein gets one entry after TCRdb re-called the PCR reads with MiXCR. The sample consists of under 20,000 distinct CDR3 sequences, around two fifths of them appearing once. The CDR3 is 14 amino acids. Germline lookup yields CDR1 SNHLY and CDR2 FYNNEI. V shed 7 bases and J 5 bases; nucleotides not matched to a gene: 9. The treatment denotes: 10-day PBMC culture with coronavirus spike peptide pools or control peptides (ViraFEST assay). ViraFEST relied on peptide pools to expand antigen-specific T cells; the TCRs were sequenced afterward. Every positive PCR date fell between March and December 2020, earlier than the US Alpha, Beta and Delta variants.

This clonotype was obtained from a human donor who had recovered from COVID-19. Source: CD4+ T cells from blood, cultured in vitro, taken after SARS-CoV-2 vaccination. This sequence joins TRBV2 and TRBJ2-7, with 9 bases fitting TRBD1. For the CDR3, the DNA is TGTGCCAGCATTCTGACAGGGGGTATCCACGAGCAGTACTTC. This codes for CASILTGGIHEQYF.